The next 8 T cell receptor beta chains were all read from a single sample in a study of T-cell memory formation after mild COVID-19. One entry per CDR3 protein, called by TCRdb with MiXCR from the 5' RACE reads. The sample includes approximately 290,000 distinct CDR3 sequences, around 15% of them seen just once. Sample: PBMCs or a T cell subset sorted from them (not recorded which). These receptors came from a man between 18 and 35 years old who had mild COVID-19 (a few samples of this study predate the infection). Cell type and time point are not known.

This clonotype has a handful of counts. The chain couples TRBV5-4 to TRBJ1-2; D is perhaps TRBD1 (5 bases). Trimming cost V 4 bases and J 2 bases, with 15 bases left between them. CDR3 length equals 15 residues. In germline, CDR1 is SGHNT, CDR2 YYREEE (reference sequence). As DNA, the CDR3 is TGTGCCAGCAGCCCACCGGGAGGGGCGAACTATGGCTACACCTTC. This encodes CASSPPGGANYGYTF.

The genes are TRBV12-3 or TRBV12-4 and TRBJ2-4; TRBD2 agrees at 8 bases. The CDR3 has 15 amino acids. J was trimmed by 5 bases and V by 9 bases; bases with no gene match: 12. CDR3 residues: CASLRGLVGENIQYF. In DNA form, the CDR3 reads TGTGCCAGTCTGAGGGGACTAGTCGGGGAAAACATTCAGTACTTC.

The chain couples TRBV19 to TRBJ1-2; 8 nucleotides agree with TRBD1. The V and J ends lost 9 bases and 4 bases, in that order; junction bases with no gene match: 10. The CDR3 is made up of 14 amino acids. Per germline, CDR1 LNHDA and CDR2 SQIVND (reference sequence). The CDR3, as DNA: TGTGCCAGCAACTACGACAGGGGAATCTATGGCTACACCTTC. Protein: CASNYDRGIYGYTF.

The chain joins TRBV5-6 to TRBJ2-1; possibly TRBD2 for D (6 bases). The V gene lost 4 bases and the J gene lost 7 bases, with 12 bases spanning the gap. The CDR3 covers 13 residues. From germline, CDR1 is SGHDT and CDR2 YYEEEE. This CDR3 is CASSVRLGNEQFF. The CDR3 DNA reads as TGTGCCAGCAGCGTAAGACTAGGAAATGAGCAGTTCTTC.

This clonotype appeared a few times. This chain uses TRBV2 with TRBJ2-3; D gene ambiguous. CDR1 and CDR2 from the germline V gene are SNHLY and FYNNEI. This CDR3 has 10 amino acids. Trimming took off 7 bases at V and 14 bases at J, with 13 bases between the two ends. CDR3 region: CASNRREWYF. The DNA of the CDR3 is TGTGCCAGCAATCGGAGAGAGTGGTATTTT.

The chain recombines TRBV3-1 with TRBJ2-5; 9 bases map to TRBD2. The CDR3 runs to 16 residues. Germline lookup yields CDR1 LGHDT and CDR2 YNNKEL (reference sequence). V trimming: 4 bases; J trimming: 2 bases; junction bases outside the gene matches: 8. The CDR3 coding sequence is TGTGCCAGCAGCCTCTCCGGGACTAGCTTTCAAGAGACCCAGTACTTC. Its translation: CASSLSGTSFQETQYF.

The CDR3 DNA follows: TGTGCCAGCAGCCCTCCCGGGACTAGCGGGGGGGCCTACAATGAGCAGTTCTTC. Protein product: CASSPPGTSGGAYNEQFF. The chain joins TRBV5-4 to TRBJ2-1; 16 nucleotides match TRBD2. Per germline, CDR1 SGHNT and CDR2 YYREEE (reference sequence). The CDR3 runs to 18 residues. With 4 bases clipped from V and 2 bases from J, the junction kept 6 bases outside the gene matches.

This clonotype was detected ten times or more. CDR3 coding DNA: TGTGCCACGACCCGGGGACTAGCATCCAATGAGCAGTTCTTC. Its translation: CATTRGLASNEQFF. The rearrangement uses TRBV7-9 and TRBJ2-1; 9 bases are shared with TRBD2. Germline trimming cut 10 bases from V and 6 bases from J; bases unmatched to any gene: 10. This CDR3 spans 14 amino acids. Germline assignment: CDR1 SEHNR and CDR2 FQNEAQ (reference sequence).